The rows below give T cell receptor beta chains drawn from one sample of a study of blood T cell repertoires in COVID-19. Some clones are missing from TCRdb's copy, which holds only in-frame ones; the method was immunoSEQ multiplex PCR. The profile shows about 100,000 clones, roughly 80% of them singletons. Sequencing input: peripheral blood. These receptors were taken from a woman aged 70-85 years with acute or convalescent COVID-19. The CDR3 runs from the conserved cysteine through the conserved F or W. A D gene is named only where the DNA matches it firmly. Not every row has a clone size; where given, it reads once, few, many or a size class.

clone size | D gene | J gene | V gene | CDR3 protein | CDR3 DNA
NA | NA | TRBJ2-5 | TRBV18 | CASGGTAEETQYF | TGTGCCAGCGGCGGGACAGCTGAAGAGACCCAGTACTTC
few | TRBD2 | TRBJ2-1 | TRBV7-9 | CASSLGTSGGAGEQFF | TGTGCCAGCAGCTTAGGGACTAGCGGGGGGGCAGGTGAGCAGTTCTTC
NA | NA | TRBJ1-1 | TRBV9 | CASSVGSFTEAFF | TGTGCCAGCAGCGTCGGGTCGTTTACTGAAGCTTTCTTT
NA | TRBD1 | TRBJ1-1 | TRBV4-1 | CASSQQTGQGFLGAFF | TGCGCCAGCAGCCAGCAAACGGGACAGGGCTTTTTGGGGGCTTTCTTT
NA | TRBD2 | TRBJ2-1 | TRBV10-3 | CAISSSGGDYNEQFF | TGTGCCATCAGTTCTAGCGGGGGGGACTACAATGAGCAGTTCTTC
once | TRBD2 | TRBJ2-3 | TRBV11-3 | CASSLGQLAGGTTDTQYF | TGTGCCAGCAGCTTAGGCCAACTAGCGGGGGGGACCACAGATACGCAGTATTTT
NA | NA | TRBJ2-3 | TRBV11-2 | CASSLAGTDTQYF | TGTGCCAGCAGCTTAGCGGGCACAGATACGCAGTATTTT
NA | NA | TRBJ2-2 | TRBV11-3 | CASTRTAVNTGELFF | TGTGCCAGCACCCGGACAGCTGTGAACACCGGGGAGCTGTTTTTT
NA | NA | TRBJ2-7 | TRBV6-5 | CASIAETTSYEQYF | TGTGCCAGCATAGCCGAGACTACCTCCTACGAGCAGTACTTC
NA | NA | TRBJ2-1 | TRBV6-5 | CASSRVDRSHNEQFF | TGTGCCAGCAGTCGAGTCGACAGGTCCCACAATGAGCAGTTCTTC
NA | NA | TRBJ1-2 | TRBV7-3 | CASSPRDGLRYTF | TGTGCCAGCAGCCCGCGGGACGGCCTTCGCTACACCTTC
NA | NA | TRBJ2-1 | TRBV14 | CASSPLPGSIEQFF | TGTGCCAGCAGCCCACTGCCGGGGTCGATAGAGCAGTTCTTC
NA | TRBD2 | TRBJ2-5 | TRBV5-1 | CASSEIAGGQETQYF | TGCGCCAGCAGCGAAATAGCGGGGGGCCAAGAGACCCAGTACTTC
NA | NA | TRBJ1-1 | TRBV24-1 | CATSDYVRGTEAFF | TGTGCCACCAGTGATTACGTCCGGGGGACTGAAGCTTTCTTT
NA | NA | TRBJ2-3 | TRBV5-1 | CASSLQGRSTDTQYF | TGCGCCAGCAGCTTGCAGGGTCGTAGTACAGATACGCAGTATTTT
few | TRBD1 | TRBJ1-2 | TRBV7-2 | CASSFTTGNYGYTF | TGTGCCAGCAGCTTTACGACAGGGAACTATGGCTACACCTTC
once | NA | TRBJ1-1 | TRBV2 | CASSLGVANTEAFF | TGTGCCAGCAGTCTGGGCGTCGCGAACACTGAAGCTTTCTTT